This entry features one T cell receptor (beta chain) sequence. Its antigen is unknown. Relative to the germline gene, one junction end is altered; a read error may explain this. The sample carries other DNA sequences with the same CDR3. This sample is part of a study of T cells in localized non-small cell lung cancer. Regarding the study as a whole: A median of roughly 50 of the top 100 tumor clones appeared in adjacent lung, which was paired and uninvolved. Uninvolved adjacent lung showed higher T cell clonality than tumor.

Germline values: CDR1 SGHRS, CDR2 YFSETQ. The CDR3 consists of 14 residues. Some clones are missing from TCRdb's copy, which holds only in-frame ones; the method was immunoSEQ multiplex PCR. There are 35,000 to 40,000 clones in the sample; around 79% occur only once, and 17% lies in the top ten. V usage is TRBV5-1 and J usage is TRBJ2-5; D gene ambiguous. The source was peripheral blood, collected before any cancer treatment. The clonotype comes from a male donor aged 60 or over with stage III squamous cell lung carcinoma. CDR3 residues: CASSLVAVQETQYF. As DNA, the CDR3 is TGCGCCAGCAGTTTGGTGGCAGTCCAAGAGACCCAGTACTTC. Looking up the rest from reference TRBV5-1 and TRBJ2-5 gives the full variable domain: KAGVTQTPRYLIKTRGQQVTLSCSPISGHRSVSWYQQTPGQGLQFLFEYFSETQRNKGNFPGRFSGRQFSNSRSEMNVSTLELGDSALYLCASSLVAVQETQYFGPGTRLLVL.